This TCR beta chain was recovered during a study of Ad26.COV2.S vaccination and SARS-CoV-2 variants. Study at large: Donor was in the COV1001 Ad26.COV2.S trial arm.

Described treatment: 19 received Ad26.COV2.S at low or high dose, single or two shots; roughly five received placebo; per-sample allocation not given. Collection of the samples took place on day 63 after the first injection of vaccine or placebo. Participants' vaccine, an Ad26 vector, delivered Wuhan-strain SARS-CoV-2 spike. Measured with immunoSEQ multiplex PCR; TCRdb has only the in-frame clones, and not every one. Found here are about 350,000 clones, roughly 81% of them singletons; the top ten hold about 3.5%. This clone was picked up one time. Per germline, CDR1 MGHRA and CDR2 YSYEKL. V was shortened by 3 bases and J by 4 bases, with 18 bases between the two germline ends. CDR3 length: 17 residues.

The material was peripheral blood, obtained in a trial of Ad26.COV2.S vaccine versus placebo. This clonotype originated in a person aged 18 to 65 who received the Ad26.COV2.S COVID-19 vaccine or a placebo. The J gene is TRBJ2-2, the V gene TRBV4-1; D tentatively reads TRBD1 or TRBD2 (6 bases each). CDR3 nucleotides: TGCGCCAGCAGCCATTGGTCGGGGGACATCCTCACCGGGGAGCTGTTTTTT. It translates to CASSHWSGDILTGELFF.